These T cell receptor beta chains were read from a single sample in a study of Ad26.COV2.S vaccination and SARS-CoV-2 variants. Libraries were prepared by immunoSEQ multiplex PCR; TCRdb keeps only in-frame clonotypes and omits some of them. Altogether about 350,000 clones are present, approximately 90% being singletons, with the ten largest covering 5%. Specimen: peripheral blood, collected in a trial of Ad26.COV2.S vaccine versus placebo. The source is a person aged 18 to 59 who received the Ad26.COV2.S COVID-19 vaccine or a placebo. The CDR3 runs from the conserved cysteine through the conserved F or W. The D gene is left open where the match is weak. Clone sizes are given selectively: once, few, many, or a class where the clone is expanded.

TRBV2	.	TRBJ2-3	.	TGTGCCAGCAGTGATCAGAGGGATAGCACAGATACGCAGTATTTT	CASSDQRDSTDTQYF
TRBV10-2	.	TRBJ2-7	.	TGCGCCAGCAGTGAGTCGGGCCGTAGGGAGCAGTACTTC	CASSESGRREQYF
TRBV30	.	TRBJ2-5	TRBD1	TGTGCCTGGAGTGTAGGGACAGGGGGAGGGGAGACCCAGTACTTC	CAWSVGTGGGETQYF
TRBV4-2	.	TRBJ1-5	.	TGTGCCAGCAGCCAAAGATTGAATCAGCCCCAGCATTTT	CASSQRLNQPQHF
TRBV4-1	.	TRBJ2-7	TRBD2	TGCGCCAGCAGCCCCAACGTGGGGGGGACCAACTACGAGCAGTACTTC	CASSPNVGGTNYEQYF
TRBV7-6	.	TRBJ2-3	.	TGTGCCAGCAGCTTAGGTAGGGTAGCCTCGCCCGATACGCAGTATTTT	CASSLGRVASPDTQYF
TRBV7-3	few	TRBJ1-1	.	TGTGCCAGCAGCAAAAAGTATGACACTGAAGCTTTCTTT	CASSKKYDTEAFF
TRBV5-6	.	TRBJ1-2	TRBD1	TGTGCCAGCAGCTGGATGGCAGGGGGAAGTAGTGGCTACACCTTC	CASSWMAGGSSGYTF
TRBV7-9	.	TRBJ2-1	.	TGTGCCAGCAGCCTCGACCCCAATGAGCAGTTCTTC	CASSLDPNEQFF
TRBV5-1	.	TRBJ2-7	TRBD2	TGCGCCAGCAGCTTTACGGGAGGTATCTCCTACGAGCAGTACTTC	CASSFTGGISYEQYF
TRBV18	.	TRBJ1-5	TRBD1	TGTGCCAGCTCACTTGGACAGGGCTATGGGCCCCAGCATTTT	CASSLGQGYGPQHF
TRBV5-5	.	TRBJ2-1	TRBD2	TGTGCCAGCAGCTTCCTTAGCGGGAGCTCCTACAATGAGCAGTTCTTC	CASSFLSGSSYNEQFF
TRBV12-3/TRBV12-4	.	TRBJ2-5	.	TGTGCCAGCAGTTTTAGCTCCCTGGGGACCCAGTACTTC	CASSFSSLGTQYF
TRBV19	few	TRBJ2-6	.	TGTGCCAGTAGTAGGACCAGGGCCTCTGGGGCCAACGTCCTGACTTTC	CASSRTRASGANVLTF
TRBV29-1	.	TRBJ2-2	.	TGCAGCGTTGAAGACCCGGACAAGAACACCGGGGAGCTGTTTTTT	CSVEDPDKNTGELFF
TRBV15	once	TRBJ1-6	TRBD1	TGTGCCACCAGCAGAAGGGGGCAGGGTGATTCACCCCTCCACTTT	CATSRRGQGDSPLHF
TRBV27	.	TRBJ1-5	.	TGTGCCAGCAGGCCCCAGGTGGGGGTTCAGCCCCAGCATTTT	CASRPQVGVQPQHF
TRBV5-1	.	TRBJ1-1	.	TGCGCCAGCAGCTTTTTCCAGGGTGGTAGCACTGAAGCTTTCTTT	CASSFFQGGSTEAFF
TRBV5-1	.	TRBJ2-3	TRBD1	TGCGCCAGCAGCTTGGGACCGACCGGGACAGGCAGCACAGATACGCAGTATTTT	CASSLGPTGTGSTDTQYF
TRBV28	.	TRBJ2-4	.	TGTGCCAGCAGTTTACTTCAGAGCCAAGCCAAAAACATTCAGTACTTC	CASSLLQSQAKNIQYF
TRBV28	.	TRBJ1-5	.	TGTGCCAGCAGTTTACGGCAACAGCCCCAGCATTTT	CASSLRQQPQHF
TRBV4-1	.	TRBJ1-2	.	TGCGCCAGCAGCCAAGACACAGGATCAAACTATGGCTACACCTTC	CASSQDTGSNYGYTF
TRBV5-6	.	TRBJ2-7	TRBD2	TGTGCCAGCAGCCCGTTCCAACTAGCGGGGGGGTCCTACGAGCAGTACTTC	CASSPFQLAGGSYEQYF
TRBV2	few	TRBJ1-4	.	TGTGCCAGCAGCAGCGACACTAATGAAAAACTGTTTTTT	CASSSDTNEKLFF
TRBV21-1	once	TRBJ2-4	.	TGTGCCAGCAGCAAAGGTAAGGCAGGGGGAACGGAAAACATTCAGTACTTC	CASSKGKAGGTENIQYF
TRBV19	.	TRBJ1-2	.	TGTGCCAGTAGTCCCTTTGGGGCAGGGGACGGTGGCTACACCTTC	CASSPFGAGDGGYTF
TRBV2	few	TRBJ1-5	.	TGTGCCAGCAGTGGTTCAGGGTGGGAGCCCCAGCATTTT	CASSGSGWEPQHF
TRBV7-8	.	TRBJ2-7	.	TGTGCCAGCAGCCGAACAGAGACCTACGAGCAGTACTTC	CASSRTETYEQYF
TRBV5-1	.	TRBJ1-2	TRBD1	TGCGCCAGCAGCTTGTCGGCCCGGACAGGGAAAGGCTACACCTTC	CASSLSARTGKGYTF
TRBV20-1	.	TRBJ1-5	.	TGCAGTGCTAGTAGAGAGGGGAAACAGCCCCAGCATTTT	CSASREGKQPQHF
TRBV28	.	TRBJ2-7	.	TGTGCCAGCCAGCGGCAGATTTCCTACGAGCAGTACTTC	CASQRQISYEQYF
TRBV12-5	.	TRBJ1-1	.	TGTGCTAGTGCCCCCGGGGGGGACACTGAAGCTTTCTTT	CASAPGGDTEAFF
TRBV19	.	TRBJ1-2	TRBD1	TGTGCCAGTAGTACCAGGGACAGGGGGCAGAATGGCTACACCTTC	CASSTRDRGQNGYTF
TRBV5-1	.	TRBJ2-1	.	TGCGCCAGCAGCTTCGGGGATGCAAGAGGGGAGTTCTTC	CASSFGDARGEFF
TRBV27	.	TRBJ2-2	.	TGTGCCAGCAGAGGAGGGGTCGCCGGGGAGCTGTTTTTT	CASRGGVAGELFF
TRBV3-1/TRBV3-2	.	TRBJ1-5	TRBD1	TGTGCCAGCAGCCAGGGACAGAGAAGCAATCAGCCCCAGCATTTT	CASSQGQRSNQPQHF
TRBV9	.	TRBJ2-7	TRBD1	TGTGCCAGCAGCGTAGACCGGGACAGTAACTCCTACGAGCAGTACTTC	CASSVDRDSNSYEQYF
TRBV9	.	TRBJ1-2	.	TGTGCCAGCAGCGTAGGGACCGACAACAACTATGGCTACACCTTC	CASSVGTDNNYGYTF
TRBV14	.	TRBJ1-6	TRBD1	TGTGCCAGCAGCCAAAAGAGCTACAGGGGTAGTTTCAATTCACCCCTCCACTTT	CASSQKSYRGSFNSPLHF
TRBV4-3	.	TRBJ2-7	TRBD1	TGCGCCAGCAGCCAAGATCCGGACAGGTCCCTCTACGAGCAGTACTTC	CASSQDPDRSLYEQYF
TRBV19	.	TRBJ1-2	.	TGTGCCAGTTTGGAAAACTATGGCTACACCTTC	CASLENYGYTF
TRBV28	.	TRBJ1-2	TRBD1	TGTGCCAGCAGTTTATGGGGGGACAGGGTTCGTCCTGGTGGCTACACCTTC	CASSLWGDRVRPGGYTF
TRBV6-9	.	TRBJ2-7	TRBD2	TGTGCCAGCAGTTATCCCCGACTAGCGGGGGAGACCTACGAGCAGTACTTC	CASSYPRLAGETYEQYF
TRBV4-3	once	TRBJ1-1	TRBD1	TGCGCCAGCAGCCAAGAGGGACAGGGTGGCGGTGAAGCTTTCTTT	CASSQEGQGGGEAFF
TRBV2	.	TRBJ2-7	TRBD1	TGTGCCAGCAGAGGCGGACAGGGACGAGAGCAGTACTTC	CASRGGQGREQYF